Listed below are T cell receptor beta chains from one sample, sequenced in a study of T-cell reconstitution after alpha-beta-depleted transplantation in children. TCRdb passed the PCR reads through MiXCR, listing each CDR3 protein once. This table holds 65,000 to 70,000 distinct CDR3 sequences, 4.9% found once. The sample in question was PBMCs, mostly from graft donor cells, obtained 180 days after TCRalphabeta/CD19-depleted stem cell transplant. The origin of the receptors is a boy younger than two who had a stem cell transplant for acute myeloid leukemia, so the T cells may come from the graft donor. Both conserved end residues are part of each CDR3. Each record gives: CDR3 length, J gene, clone size, D gene, V gene, CDR3 protein, CDR3 DNA. The D gene is left open where the match is weak. Size is stated as once, few, many, or a class for an expanded clone.

len: 13; j_gene: TRBJ1-1; abundance: many; d_gene: NA; v_gene: TRBV20-1; CDR3aa: CSARRAGRGEAFF; CDR3nt: TGCAGTGCTAGAAGGGCGGGTCGGGGTGAAGCTTTCTTT
len: 16; j_gene: TRBJ2-1; abundance: many; d_gene: TRBD1; v_gene: TRBV10-3; CDR3aa: CAISEYWGQGNIEQFF; CDR3nt: TGTGCCATCAGTGAGTATTGGGGACAGGGGAACATTGAGCAGTTCTTC
len: 14; j_gene: TRBJ2-7; abundance: many; d_gene: TRBD1; v_gene: TRBV5-1; CDR3aa: CASSWTGLDYEQYF; CDR3nt: TGCGCCAGCAGCTGGACAGGTCTGGACTACGAGCAGTACTTC
len: 14; j_gene: TRBJ1-4; abundance: many; d_gene: NA; v_gene: TRBV6-1; CDR3aa: CASSRTATNEKLFF; CDR3nt: TGTGCCAGCAGTAGAACGGCAACTAATGAAAAACTGTTTTTT
len: 13; j_gene: TRBJ2-1; abundance: many; d_gene: NA; v_gene: TRBV20-1; CDR3aa: CSGMASSYNEQFF; CDR3nt: TGCAGTGGGATGGCCAGCTCCTACAATGAGCAGTTCTTC
len: 13; j_gene: TRBJ1-6; abundance: many; d_gene: TRBD1; v_gene: TRBV20-1; CDR3aa: CSAPGQVYSPLHF; CDR3nt: TGCAGTGCCCCGGGACAGGTTTATTCACCCCTCCACTTT
len: 15; j_gene: TRBJ1-2; abundance: many; d_gene: NA; v_gene: TRBV28; CDR3aa: CASSFGTLHQYGYTF; CDR3nt: TGTGCCAGCAGTTTTGGGACCTTACACCAGTATGGCTACACCTTC
len: 13; j_gene: TRBJ1-2; abundance: many; d_gene: NA; v_gene: TRBV3-1; CDR3aa: CASSPGRNYGYTF; CDR3nt: TGTGCCAGCAGCCCAGGAAGGAACTATGGCTACACCTTC
len: 12; j_gene: TRBJ2-7; abundance: many; d_gene: NA; v_gene: TRBV6-2/TRBV6-3; CDR3aa: CASSYTVREQYF; CDR3nt: TGTGCCAGCAGTTACACCGTCCGCGAGCAGTACTTC
len: 15; j_gene: TRBJ2-5; abundance: many; d_gene: NA; v_gene: TRBV4-3; CDR3aa: CASSQGRGAGETQYF; CDR3nt: TGCGCCAGCAGCCAAGGAAGGGGGGCGGGTGAGACCCAGTACTTC
len: 14; j_gene: TRBJ1-4; abundance: many; d_gene: NA; v_gene: TRBV18; CDR3aa: CASSPRGQNEKLFF; CDR3nt: TGTGCCAGCTCACCGAGGGGACAAAATGAAAAACTGTTTTTT
len: 18; j_gene: TRBJ2-1; abundance: many; d_gene: NA; v_gene: TRBV11-2; CDR3aa: CASSLYPDPTGSYNEQFF; CDR3nt: TGTGCCAGCAGCTTATACCCCGATCCGACAGGCTCCTACAATGAGCAGTTCTTC
len: 14; j_gene: TRBJ2-3; abundance: many; d_gene: NA; v_gene: TRBV7-9; CDR3aa: CASSLFRNTDTQYF; CDR3nt: TGTGCCAGCAGCCTATTCCGGAACACAGATACGCAGTATTTT
len: 17; j_gene: TRBJ2-2; abundance: many; d_gene: NA; v_gene: TRBV4-3; CDR3aa: CASSPAPGQPYTGELFF; CDR3nt: TGCGCCAGCAGCCCCGCTCCGGGGCAGCCATACACCGGGGAGCTGTTTTTT
len: 15; j_gene: TRBJ2-4; abundance: many; d_gene: TRBD2; v_gene: TRBV7-8; CDR3aa: CASSLGREGKNIQYF; CDR3nt: TGTGCCAGCAGCTTAGGCAGGGAGGGTAAAAACATTCAGTACTTC
len: 14; j_gene: TRBJ2-7; abundance: many; d_gene: NA; v_gene: TRBV7-2; CDR3aa: CASSPGGVSYEQYF; CDR3nt: TGTGCCAGCAGCCCTGGCGGGGTCTCCTACGAGCAGTACTTC
len: 15; j_gene: TRBJ2-5; abundance: many; d_gene: TRBD2; v_gene: TRBV12-3/TRBV12-4; CDR3aa: CASSLMTSGEETQYF; CDR3nt: TGTGCCAGCAGTCTGATGACTAGCGGGGAAGAGACCCAGTACTTC